Ten or more counts support the clone carrying this TCR beta chain. Via MiXCR, TCRdb re-called the 5' RACE reads, giving one row per CDR3 protein. The sample lists about 74,000 distinct CDR3 sequences; roughly 5% were seen once. The data were taken from a study of neurological immune-mediated disorders. The CDR3 has 15 residues. V was pared by 6 bases and J by 6 bases, with 12 bases of the junction left unmatched. CDR1 is SGHRS, CDR2 YFSETQ, per germline. From 2 million PBMCs stored at -80 C, the unsorted libraries were generated. Input material: PBMCs. This chain uses TRBV5-1 with TRBJ2-3, with 8 bases identical to TRBD2. The receptor comes from a man younger than 35 with multiple sclerosis. The CDR3 region has the DNA TGCGCCAGCACAACGGGTCCGGGGGGGCCGGATACGCAGTATTTT. Its translation is CASTTGPGGPDTQYF. Combining the CDR3 with reference TRBV5-1 and TRBJ2-3 gives the whole variable domain KAGVTQTPRYLIKTRGQQVTLSCSPISGHRSVSWYQQTPGQGLQFLFEYFSETQRNKGNFPGRFSGRQFSNSRSEMNVSTLELGDSALYLCASTTGPGGPDTQYFGPGTRLTVL.